This T cell receptor (beta chain) was captured in a study of blood T cell repertoires in COVID-19. Germline V lookup: CDR1 SGHTA, CDR2 FQGNSA. This CDR3 comprises 12 residues. Between the trimmed V and J ends, which lost 1 base and 7 bases, there was a span of 7 bases. In the authors' workflow: It was from reference gene primer amplification that nucleated cell counts were estimated. Repertoires were generated with immunoSEQ multiplex PCR, while TCRdb's copy carries only in-frame clones and drops some. For V, J and clone size, that table is used; D and trimming come from the DNA. The sample includes about 170,000 clones, about 86% seen only once; the top ten take roughly 20%. Comments on this clone: This CDR3 is also generated by other DNA sequences in the sample.

This rearrangement joins TRBV7-2 to TRBJ1-2, with D uncertain. The sample comprised peripheral blood. The TCR originated in a woman in her 70s who had recovered from COVID-19. The DNA for the CDR3 is TGTGCCAGCAGCTTAGGAGGTGGTGGCTACACCTTC. Its translation: CASSLGGGGYTF.